This entry concerns a single T cell receptor beta chain. The data are from a study of T cell changes during pregnancy in multiple sclerosis. Only in-frame clones appear in the TCRdb table, and some are missing; sequencing was by immunoSEQ multiplex PCR. The data contain about 100,000 clones, 80% to 95% of them seen just once; the ten biggest clones take up about 1.8%. The CDR3 extends over 16 amino acids. CDR1 is SGHAT and CDR2 is FQNNGV in the germline V gene. With 1 base clipped from V and 7 bases from J, the junction kept 8 bases outside the gene matches. The rearrangement links TRBV11-2 to TRBJ2-1; 9 bases agree with TRBD2. The clonotype was recovered from a female donor with multiple sclerosis, enrolled in a pregnancy study. The specimen comprised peripheral blood, sampled after pregnancy. The CDR3, as DNA: TGTGCCAGCAGCTTAGGGACGGCGGGGGGGCAAAATGAGCAGTTCTTC. This encodes CASSLGTAGGQNEQFF.